Sequencing of this T cell receptor beta chain was carried out in a study of blood T cell repertoires in COVID-19. About the study: T cells, B-cell-depleted T cells, or PBMCs supplied cDNA or gDNA.

Clones were read by immunoSEQ multiplex PCR, and TCRdb kept only the in-frame ones, dropping some. This sample has 200,000 to 250,000 clones; 75% to 85% occur once, and the top ten carry about 10%. CDR3 length: 14 amino acids. CDR1 is SGHAT and CDR2 is FQNNGV in the germline V gene. V was cut by 0 bases and J by 2 bases, with 8 bases left in between. This chain joins TRBV11-2 and TRBJ2-7; no definite D call. Sequencing input: peripheral blood. This TCR came from a man aged 50 to 59 with active or convalescent COVID-19. The CDR3 DNA follows: TGTGCCAGCAGCTTAGATCGACAAGCCTACGAGCAGTACTTC. It encodes CASSLDRQAYEQYF. Full variable domain (remainder filled in from reference TRBV11-2 and TRBJ2-7): EAGVAQSPRYKIIEKRQSVAFWCNPISGHATLYWYQQILGQGPKLLIQFQNNGVVDDSQLPKDRFSAERLKGVDSTLKIQPAKLEDSAVYLCASSLDRQAYEQYFGPGTRLTVT.